This T cell receptor beta chain was sequenced during a study of CD8 T cells in ankylosing spondylitis. With molecular barcodes, quantitative 5'-RACE was used to make the TCR beta libraries. TCRdb called the 5' RACE reads again in MiXCR, with one record for every CDR3 protein. The sample has about 240,000 distinct CDR3 sequences; 9.5% to 12% are singletons. This clonotype has ten or more counts. The antigen remains undetermined. Notes on the study in general: Reportedly, disease-linked clones are significantly enriched in ankylosing spondylitis patients' matched synovial fluid. Among TCR beta sequences, a motif of 7 to 9 highly homologous variants appeared characteristic of ankylosing spondylitis blood. Those disease-linked clones were CD8+; they were also relatively rare in peripheral blood.

The CDR3 is 15 amino acids. The germline CDR1 and CDR2 sequences are MNHEY and SVGAGI. V was clipped by 3 bases and J by 3 bases, with 15 bases between them. The sample consisted of blood, either unsorted or a sorted T cell fraction (not recorded which). This sequence originates from a male donor with ankylosing spondylitis or in good health (not recorded which). The chain is built from TRBV6-5 and TRBJ2-7; D perhaps matches TRBD1 (7 bases). For the CDR3, the DNA is TGTGCCAGCAGTTATGACGGCAGGGGGGTCTACGAGCAGTACTTC. Its protein product is CASSYDGRGVYEQYF.